This TCR beta chain is drawn from a study of blood T cell repertoires in COVID-19. The repertoire was sequenced with immunoSEQ multiplex PCR; TCRdb's copy has only in-frame clones and lacks some. The sample contains about 370,000 clones, 90% of which appear only once. Trimming took 3 bases from V and 1 from J, leaving 9 bases between them. The length of the CDR3 is 14 residues. Germline V gene lookup returns CDR1 MDHEN and CDR2 SYDVKM. The sequenced sample was peripheral blood. The chain uses TRBV28 and TRBJ1-1; no firm D call. This TCR came from a man between 18 and 29 years old with active or convalescent COVID-19. The DNA of the CDR3 is TGTGCCAGCAGTTTTTGGGGAGAGAACACTGAAGCTTTCTTT. Its protein product is CASSFWGENTEAFF. The complete variable domain, with remaining parts taken from reference TRBV28 and TRBJ1-1, reads DVKVTQSSRYLVKRTGEKVFLECVQDMDHENMFWYRQDPGLGLRLIYFSYDVKMKEKGDIPEGYSVSREKKERFSLILESASTNQTSMYLCASSFWGENTEAFFGQGTRLTVV.